The sequence of this T cell receptor beta chain was determined in a study of OX40 agonist ivuxolimab in advanced cancers. Study-wide findings and caveats: With doses of 0.1-3.0 mg/kg, partial responders showed among the lowest clonal expansion.

Comment on this clone: The target antigen is unknown.

Measured with immunoSEQ multiplex PCR; TCRdb has only the in-frame clones, and not every one. The sample shows approximately 70,000 clones, 65% to 85% of them seen only once. V dropped 7 bases and J dropped 4 bases, with 13 bases sitting between them. The CDR3 has 12 amino acids. The V gene's germline CDR1 is SQVTM and CDR2 ANQGSEA. Sample: CD4+ or CD8+ T cells sorted from blood, taken in a trial of the OX40 agonist ivuxolimab. This TCR was recovered from an adult with an advanced solid tumor such as melanoma, head and neck, liver or kidney cancer. The rearrangement links TRBV29-1 to TRBJ1-2; the D gene is possibly TRBD1 (5 bases). For the CDR3, the DNA is TGCAGCGGCGGGGGGGGATCCTATGGCTACACCTTC. Translation gives CSGGGGSYGYTF.